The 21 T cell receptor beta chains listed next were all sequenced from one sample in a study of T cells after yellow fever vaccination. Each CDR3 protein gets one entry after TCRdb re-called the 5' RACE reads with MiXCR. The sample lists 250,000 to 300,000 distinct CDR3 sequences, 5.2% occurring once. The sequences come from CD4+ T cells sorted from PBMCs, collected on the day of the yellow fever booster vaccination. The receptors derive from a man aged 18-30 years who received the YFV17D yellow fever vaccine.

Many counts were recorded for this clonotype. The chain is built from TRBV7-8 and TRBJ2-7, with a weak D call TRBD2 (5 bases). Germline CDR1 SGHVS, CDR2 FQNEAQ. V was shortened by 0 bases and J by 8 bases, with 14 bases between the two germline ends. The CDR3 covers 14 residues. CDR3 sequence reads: CASSLAEVGRKQYF. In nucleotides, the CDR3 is TGTGCCAGCAGCTTAGCGGAAGTTGGGAGAAAGCAGTACTTC.

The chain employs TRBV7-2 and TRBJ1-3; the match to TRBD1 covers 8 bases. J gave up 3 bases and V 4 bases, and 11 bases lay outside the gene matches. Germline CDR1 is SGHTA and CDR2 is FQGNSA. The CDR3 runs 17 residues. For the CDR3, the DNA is TGTGCCAGCAGCTCCCCGCCGGGGACAGGCTTTGGAAACACCATATATTTT. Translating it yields CASSSPPGTGFGNTIYF.

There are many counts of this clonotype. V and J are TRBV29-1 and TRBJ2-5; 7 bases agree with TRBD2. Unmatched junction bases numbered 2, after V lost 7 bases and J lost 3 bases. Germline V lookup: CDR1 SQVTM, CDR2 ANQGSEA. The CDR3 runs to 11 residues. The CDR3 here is CSAGLEETQYF. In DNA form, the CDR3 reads TGCAGCGCCGGACTAGAAGAGACCCAGTACTTC.

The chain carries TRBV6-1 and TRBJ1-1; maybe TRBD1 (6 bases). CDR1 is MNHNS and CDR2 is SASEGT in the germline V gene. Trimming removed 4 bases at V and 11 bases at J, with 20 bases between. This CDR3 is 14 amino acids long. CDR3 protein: CASSVNRQAMTAFF. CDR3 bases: TGTGCCAGCAGTGTAAACCGACAGGCAATGACCGCTTTCTTT.

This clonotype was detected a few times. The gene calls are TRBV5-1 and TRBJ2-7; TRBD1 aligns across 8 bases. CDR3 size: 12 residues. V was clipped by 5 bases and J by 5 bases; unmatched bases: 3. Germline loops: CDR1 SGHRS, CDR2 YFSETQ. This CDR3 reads CASRGQVHEQYF. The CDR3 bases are TGCGCCAGCAGGGGACAGGTCCACGAGCAGTACTTC.

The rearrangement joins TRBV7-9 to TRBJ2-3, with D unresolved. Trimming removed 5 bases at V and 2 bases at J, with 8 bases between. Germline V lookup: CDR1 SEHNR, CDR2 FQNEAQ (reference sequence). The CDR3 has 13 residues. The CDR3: CASSPEATDTQYF. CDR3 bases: TGTGCCAGCAGCCCCGAAGCCACAGATACGCAGTATTTT.

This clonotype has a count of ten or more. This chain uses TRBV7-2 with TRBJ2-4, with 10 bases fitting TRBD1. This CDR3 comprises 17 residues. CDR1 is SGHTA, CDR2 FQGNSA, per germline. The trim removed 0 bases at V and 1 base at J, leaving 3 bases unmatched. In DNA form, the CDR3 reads TGTGCCAGCAGCTTAGCGCAGGGACAGGGGGCCAAAAACATTCAGTACTTC. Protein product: CASSLAQGQGAKNIQYF.

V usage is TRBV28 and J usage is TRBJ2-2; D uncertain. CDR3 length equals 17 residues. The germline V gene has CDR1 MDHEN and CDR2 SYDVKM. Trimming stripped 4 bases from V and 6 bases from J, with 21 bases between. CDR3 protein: CASSSPYGPRGAGELFF. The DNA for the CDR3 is TGTGCCAGCAGTTCTCCCTACGGGCCCCGTGGGGCCGGGGAGCTGTTTTTT.

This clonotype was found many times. Written as DNA, the CDR3 is TGCGCCAGCAGCTTGACCCCGTACACAGATACGCAGTATTTT. Amino acids: CASSLTPYTDTQYF. V and J are TRBV5-1 and TRBJ2-3; D is unresolved. The CDR3 sequence is 14 residues long. Germline assignment: CDR1 SGHRS and CDR2 YFSETQ. With 1 base removed from V and 2 bases from J, the gap between germline ends came to 8 bases.

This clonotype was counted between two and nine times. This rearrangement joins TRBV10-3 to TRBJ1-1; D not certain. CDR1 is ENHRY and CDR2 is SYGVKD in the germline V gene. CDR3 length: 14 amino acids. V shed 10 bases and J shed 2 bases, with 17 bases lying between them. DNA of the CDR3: TGTGCCACCCGGTTCGGAGGCATAAACACTGAAGCTTTCTTT. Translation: CATRFGGINTEAFF.

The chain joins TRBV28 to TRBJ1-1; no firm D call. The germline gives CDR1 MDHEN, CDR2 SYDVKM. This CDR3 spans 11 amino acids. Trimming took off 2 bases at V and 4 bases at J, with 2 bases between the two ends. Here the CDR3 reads CASSLTTEAFF. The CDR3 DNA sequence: TGTGCCAGCAGTTTAACCACTGAAGCTTTCTTT.

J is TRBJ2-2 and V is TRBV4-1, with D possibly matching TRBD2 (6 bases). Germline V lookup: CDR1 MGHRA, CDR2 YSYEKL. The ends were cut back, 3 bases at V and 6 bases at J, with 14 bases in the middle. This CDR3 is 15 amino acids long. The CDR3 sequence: CASSHAPRGSGELFF. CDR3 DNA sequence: TGCGCCAGCAGCCACGCCCCGCGGGGCTCCGGGGAGCTGTTTTTT.

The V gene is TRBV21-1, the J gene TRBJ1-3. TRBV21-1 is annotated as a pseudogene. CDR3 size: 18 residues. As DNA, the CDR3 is TGTGCCAGCACTTTGCACGGCGTACAAACCCACTCTGGAAACACCATATATTTT. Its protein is CASTLHGVQTHSGNTIYF.

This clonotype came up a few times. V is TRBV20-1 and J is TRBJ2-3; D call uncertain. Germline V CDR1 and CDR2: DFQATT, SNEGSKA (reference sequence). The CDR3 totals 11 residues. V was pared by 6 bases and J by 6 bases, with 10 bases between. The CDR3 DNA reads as TGCAGTGCCCTCCCCCCGGATACGCAGTATTTT. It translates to CSALPPDTQYF.

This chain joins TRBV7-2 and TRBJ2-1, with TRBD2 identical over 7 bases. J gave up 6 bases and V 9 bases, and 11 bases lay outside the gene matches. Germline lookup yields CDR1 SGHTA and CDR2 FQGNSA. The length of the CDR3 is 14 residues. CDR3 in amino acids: CASKRETALNEQFF. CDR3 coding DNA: TGTGCCAGTAAGCGGGAAACAGCCCTCAATGAGCAGTTCTTC.

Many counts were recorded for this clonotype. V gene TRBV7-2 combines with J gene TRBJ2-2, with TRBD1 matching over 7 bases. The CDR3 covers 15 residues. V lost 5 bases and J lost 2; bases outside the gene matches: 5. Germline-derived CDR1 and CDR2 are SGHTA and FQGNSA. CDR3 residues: CASSRRQGNTGELFF. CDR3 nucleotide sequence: TGTGCCAGCAGCCGTAGACAGGGTAACACCGGGGAGCTGTTTTTT. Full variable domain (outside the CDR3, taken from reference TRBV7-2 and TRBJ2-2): GAGVSQSPSNKVTEKGKDVELRCDPISGHTALYWYRQSLGQGLEFLIYFQGNSAPDKSGLPSDRFSAERTGGSVSTLTIQRTQQEDSAVYLCASSRRQGNTGELFFGEGSRLTVL.

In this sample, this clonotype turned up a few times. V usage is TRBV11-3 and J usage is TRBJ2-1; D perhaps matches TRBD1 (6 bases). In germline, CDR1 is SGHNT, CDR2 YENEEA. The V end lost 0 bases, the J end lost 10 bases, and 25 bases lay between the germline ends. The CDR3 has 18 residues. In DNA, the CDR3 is TGTGCCAGCAGCTTAGATCAAGGGGGATCCGCCAGGGCGGCCGAGCAGTTCTTC. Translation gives CASSLDQGGSARAAEQFF.

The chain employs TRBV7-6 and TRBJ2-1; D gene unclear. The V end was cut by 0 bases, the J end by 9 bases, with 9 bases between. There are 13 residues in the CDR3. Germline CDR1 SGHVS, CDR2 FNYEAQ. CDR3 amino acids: CASSLAHGAEQFF. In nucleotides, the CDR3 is TGTGCCAGCAGCTTAGCGCACGGTGCTGAGCAGTTCTTC.

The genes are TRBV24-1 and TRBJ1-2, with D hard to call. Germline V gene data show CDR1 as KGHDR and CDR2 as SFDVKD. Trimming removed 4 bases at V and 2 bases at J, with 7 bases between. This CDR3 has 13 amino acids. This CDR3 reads CATSEGRNYGYTF. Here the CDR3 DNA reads TGTGCCACCAGTGAAGGGCGGAACTATGGCTACACCTTC.

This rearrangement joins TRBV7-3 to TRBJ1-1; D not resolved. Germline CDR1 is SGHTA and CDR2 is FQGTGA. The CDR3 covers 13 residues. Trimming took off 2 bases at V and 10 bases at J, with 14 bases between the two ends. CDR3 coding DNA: TGTGCCAGCAGCTTAGGGCCGTTCCGGGTAGCTTTCTTT. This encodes CASSLGPFRVAFF.

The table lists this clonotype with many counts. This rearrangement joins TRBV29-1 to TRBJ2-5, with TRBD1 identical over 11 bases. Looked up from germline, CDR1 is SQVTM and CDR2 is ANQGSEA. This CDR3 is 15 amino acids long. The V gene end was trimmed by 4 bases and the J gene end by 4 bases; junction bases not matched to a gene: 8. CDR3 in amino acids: CSVGPGQGAGETQYF. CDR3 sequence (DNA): TGCAGCGTTGGACCCGGACAGGGGGCAGGAGAGACCCAGTACTTC.